Below, 9 T cell receptor beta chains from the same sample are listed, as sequenced in a study of blood T cell repertoires in COVID-19. Method: immunoSEQ multiplex PCR; TCRdb's copy keeps in-frame clones and lacks some. Of roughly 29,000 clones listed, over 70% are singletons. Specimen: peripheral blood. These receptors all come from a woman aged 70 to 79 with active or convalescent COVID-19.

The chain is built from TRBV30 and TRBJ2-3, with 8 positions matching TRBD1. With 1 base clipped from V and 8 bases from J, the junction kept 5 bases outside the gene matches. There are 13 residues in the CDR3. Germline V gene data show CDR1 as GTSNPN and CDR2 as SVGIG (reference sequence). The CDR3 nucleotides read TGTGCCTGGAGTGAGCAGGGGGCGACTACGCAGTATTTT. As protein: CAWSEQGATTQYF.

This sequence joins TRBV5-4 and TRBJ1-2, with 10 bases identical to TRBD1. There are 13 residues in the CDR3. CDR1 and CDR2 from the germline V gene are SGHNT and YYREEE (reference sequence). V lost 8 bases, J lost 4 bases, and 5 bases stayed unmatched. CDR3 residues: CASQDRGSYGYTF. Here the CDR3 DNA reads TGTGCCAGTCAGGACAGGGGGTCCTATGGCTACACCTTC.

The chain has TRBV6-2 or TRBV6-3 and TRBJ1-2, with no clear D. The CDR3 sequence is 13 residues long. Looked up from germline, CDR1 is MNHEY and CDR2 is SVGEGT. The V end lost 4 bases, the J end lost 5 bases, and 11 bases lay between the germline ends. CDR3 DNA sequence: TGTGCCAGCAGTTTAGCGCCCCGTTATGGCTACACCTTC. Its translation: CASSLAPRYGYTF.

As DNA, the CDR3 is TGCGCCAGCAGCTTGGGGCTCGGGGGTTCTGAAAAACTGTTTTTT. Translated, it gives CASSLGLGGSEKLFF. The chain combines TRBV5-1 with TRBJ1-4; maybe TRBD1 (5 bases). This CDR3 has 15 amino acids. CDR1 is SGHRS and CDR2 is YFSETQ in the germline V gene. Trimming cost V 0 bases and J 7 bases, with 13 bases left between them.

The chain employs TRBV19 and TRBJ2-5; D unresolved. In germline, CDR1 is LNHDA, CDR2 SQIVND (reference sequence). V was cut by 4 bases and J by 5 bases, with 11 bases left in between. This CDR3 contains 13 residues. The chain's CDR3 is CASSRGNEETQYF. As DNA, the CDR3 is TGTGCCAGTAGTAGAGGAAATGAGGAGACCCAGTACTTC.

This clone was observed a handful of times. V usage is TRBV3-1 (or the pseudogene TRBV3-2) and J usage is TRBJ1-3; D gene uncertain. The CDR3 contains 15 residues. Germline V lookup: CDR1 LGHDT, CDR2 YNNKEL (reference sequence). Trimming left V 0 bases short and J 1 base short, with 7 bases between. CDR3 nucleotides: TGTGCCAGCAGCCAAGATCCCGGGTCTGGAAACACCATATATTTT. Translated, it gives CASSQDPGSGNTIYF.

This clone is a singleton in its sample. This chain uses TRBV7-2 with TRBJ1-3; D call uncertain. V lost 5 bases and J lost 0, with 5 bases in between. The CDR3 totals 13 residues. From germline, CDR1 is SGHTA and CDR2 FQGNSA. CDR3 protein: CASSPSSGNTIYF. The CDR3 DNA sequence: TGTGCCAGCAGCCCCAGCTCTGGAAACACCATATATTTT.

V and J are TRBV4-3 and TRBJ2-1, with TRBD2 matching 10 bases. The CDR3 spans 17 residues. V lost 4 bases to trimming and J lost 9 bases; unmatched junction nucleotides: 15. CDR1 is LGHNA and CDR2 is YSLEER in the germline V gene. This chain's CDR3 is CASSRRGPSGGAGEQFF. The CDR3, as DNA: TGCGCCAGCAGCCGCCGAGGGCCCAGCGGGGGGGCCGGTGAGCAGTTCTTC.

This rearrangement joins TRBV6-5 to TRBJ2-7; 7 bases match TRBD1. This CDR3 region has 13 residues. V trimming: 8 bases; J trimming: 6 bases; junction bases outside the gene matches: 10. Germline CDR1 reads MNHEY; CDR2 reads SVGAGI. CDR3 protein: CASPNPQGSEQYF. CDR3 coding DNA: TGTGCCAGCCCAAATCCACAGGGGAGCGAGCAGTACTTC.